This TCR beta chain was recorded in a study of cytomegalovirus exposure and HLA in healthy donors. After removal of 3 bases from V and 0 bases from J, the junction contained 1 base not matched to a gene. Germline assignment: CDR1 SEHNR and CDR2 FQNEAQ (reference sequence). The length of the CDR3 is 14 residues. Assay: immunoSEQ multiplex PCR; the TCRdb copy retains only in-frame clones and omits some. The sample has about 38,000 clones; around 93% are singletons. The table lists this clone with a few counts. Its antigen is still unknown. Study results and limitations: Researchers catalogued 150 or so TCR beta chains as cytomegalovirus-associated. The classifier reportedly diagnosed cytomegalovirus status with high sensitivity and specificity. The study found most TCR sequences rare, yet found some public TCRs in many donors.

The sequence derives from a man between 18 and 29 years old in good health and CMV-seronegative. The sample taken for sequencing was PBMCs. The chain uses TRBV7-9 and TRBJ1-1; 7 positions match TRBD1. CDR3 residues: CASSLGQLNTEAFF. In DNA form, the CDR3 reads TGTGCCAGCAGCTTGGGACAGTTGAACACTGAAGCTTTCTTT.